The 23 T cell receptor beta chains listed next were all sequenced from one sample in a study of shared clonotypes between healthy human individuals. This table comes from immunoSEQ multiplex PCR, and its TCRdb copy is limited to in-frame clones, with some not included. The table includes 2 million to 2.5 million clones, roughly 93% detected once. Material: naive CD4+ T cells from PBMCs. Subset: CD45RA+ positively selected. These receptors were obtained from a man aged 18 to 29 in good health. Some clones in this sample may be carry-over from other donors' samples.

The rearrangement links TRBV7-9 to TRBJ1-1, with 8 bases fitting TRBD1. The V gene's germline CDR1 is SEHNR and CDR2 FQNEAQ (reference sequence). After removal of 1 base from V and 4 bases from J, the junction contained 5 bases not matched to a gene. CDR3 length: 15 residues. The CDR3 sequence is CASSLVGQVATEAFF. Written as DNA, the CDR3 is TGTGCCAGCAGCTTAGTGGGACAGGTGGCCACTGAAGCTTTCTTT.

DNA of the CDR3: TGCGCCAGCAGTGACCGTCTCACTAGCGGAATTTACAATGAGCAGTTCTTC. It encodes CASSDRLTSGIYNEQFF. The chain recombines TRBV10-2 with TRBJ2-1; 8 nucleotides agree with TRBD2. The CDR3 contains 17 residues. J gave up 4 bases and V 3 bases, and 11 bases lay outside the gene matches. CDR1 and CDR2 from the germline V gene are WSHSY and SAAADI.

For this clone: This specimen includes other DNA sequences encoding the same CDR3. This chain joins TRBV5-1 and TRBJ2-2; possible D gene TRBD2, 5 bases. Trimming removed 2 bases at V and 2 bases at J, with 7 bases between. CDR1 is SGHRS, CDR2 YFSETQ, per germline. The CDR3 length is 14 residues. The CDR3 DNA is TGCGCCAGCAGCTTACTAGTAAACACCGGGGAGCTGTTTTTT. Translating it yields CASSLLVNTGELFF.

This clone was observed a handful of times. This sequence joins TRBV29-1 and TRBJ2-1, with D maybe TRBD1 (6 bases). Germline CDR1 and CDR2: SQVTM and ANQGSEA. This CDR3 is built from 15 residues. V shed 2 bases and J shed 6 bases, with 17 bases lying between them. The CDR3 protein is CSVELWKHRVNEQFF. In DNA form, the CDR3 reads TGCAGCGTTGAACTTTGGAAGCACAGGGTCAATGAGCAGTTCTTC.

V usage is TRBV27 and J usage is TRBJ2-5; D is unresolved. Germline V gene data show CDR1 as MNHEY and CDR2 as SMNVEV (reference sequence). With 2 bases removed from V and 2 bases from J, the gap between germline ends came to 18 bases. CDR3 size: 17 residues. CDR3 sequence (DNA): TGTGCCAGCAGTTTAGGGTTGCCAGACTCGTATCAAGAGACCCAGTACTTC. This translates into CASSLGLPDSYQETQYF.

The rearrangement uses TRBV30 and TRBJ1-1; 7 bases are a match to TRBD1. The V gene's germline CDR1 is GTSNPN and CDR2 SVGIG (reference sequence). This CDR3 is 13 amino acids long. The J segment lost 6 bases and the V segment lost 5 bases, leaving 9 bases of the junction unmatched. CDR3 residues: CAWGTQGLSEAFF. The CDR3 bases are TGTGCCTGGGGGACACAGGGGTTGTCTGAAGCTTTCTTT.

The chain carries TRBV19 and TRBJ2-1; D may correspond to TRBD1 or TRBD2 (6 bases each). CDR1 is LNHDA and CDR2 is SQIVND in the germline V gene (reference sequence). V lost 3 bases, J lost 10 bases, and 10 bases lay in between. The CDR3 sequence is 12 residues long. This chain's CDR3 is CASSMGGQEQFF. DNA of the CDR3: TGTGCCAGTAGTATGGGAGGACAGGAGCAGTTCTTC. The full variable domain, rest sourced from reference TRBV19 and TRBJ2-1, is DGGITQSPKYLFRKEGQNVTLSCEQNLNHDAMYWYRQDPGQGLRLIYYSQIVNDFQKGDIAEGYSVSREKKESFPLTVTSAQKNPTAFYLCASSMGGQEQFFGPGTRLTVL.

This clone has just one count. The genes are TRBV5-5 and TRBJ2-2, with D possibly being TRBD1 or TRBD2 (5 bases each). The CDR3 runs 14 residues. V was trimmed by 7 bases and J by 5 bases, leaving 15 bases between them. In germline, CDR1 is SGHKS, CDR2 YYEKEE (reference sequence). The CDR3 here is CASVRGPGTGELFF. In DNA form, the CDR3 reads TGTGCCAGCGTCCGCGGGCCAGGGACCGGGGAGCTGTTTTTT.

J is TRBJ1-3 and V is TRBV9; TRBD1 aligns across 10 bases. V dropped 4 bases and J dropped 0; count of bases not matched to a gene: 7. The CDR3 loop spans 17 amino acids. The germline V gene encodes CDR1 SGDLS and CDR2 YYNGEE. DNA for the CDR3: TGTGCCAGCAGCCCCTCGGGGACAGGGGACTCTGGAAACACCATATATTTT. Protein sequence: CASSPSGTGDSGNTIYF.

The chain carries TRBV2 and TRBJ2-7, with 8 bases fitting TRBD1. After removal of 6 bases from V and 2 bases from J, the junction contained 6 bases not matched to a gene. The germline gives CDR1 SNHLY, CDR2 FYNNEI. This CDR3 has 14 residues. The CDR3 bases are TGTGCCAGCAGCCAAAGACAGGGGCCCTACGAGCAGTACTTC. Translation gives CASSQRQGPYEQYF. Full variable domain (missing parts from reference TRBV2 and TRBJ2-7): EPEVTQTPSHQVTQMGQEVILRCVPISNHLYFYWYRQILGQKVEFLVSFYNNEISEKSEIFDDQFSVERPDGSNFTLKIRSTKLEDSAMYFCASSQRQGPYEQYFGPGTRLTVT.

The V and J genes are TRBV11-2 and TRBJ1-1; D is unresolved. Germline CDR1 and CDR2: SGHAT and FQNNGV. V lost 5 bases, J lost 0 bases, and 7 bases lay in between. This CDR3 contains 13 residues. The CDR3 loop reads CASSQDLNTEAFF. The CDR3 bases are TGTGCCAGCAGCCAGGACCTGAACACTGAAGCTTTCTTT.

This chain uses TRBV5-5 with TRBJ2-1; 7 bases match TRBD1. V gave up 5 bases and J gave up 0 bases; unmatched junction bases: 5. The CDR3 runs 15 residues. The germline V gene has CDR1 SGHKS and CDR2 YYEKEE (reference sequence). CDR3 in DNA: TGTGCCAGCAGACGAGGGGACAGCTCCTACAATGAGCAGTTCTTC. Its translation: CASRRGDSSYNEQFF.

CDR3 residues: CASSPREQGAYNEQFF. CDR3 DNA: TGCGCCAGCAGCCCGAGGGAACAGGGGGCTTACAATGAGCAGTTCTTC. The chain couples TRBV4-3 to TRBJ2-1; TRBD1 aligns across 9 bases. Germline CDR1 LGHNA, CDR2 YSLEER. Trimming cost V 4 bases and J 4 bases; bases outside gene matches: 8. This CDR3 contains 16 residues.

This chain links TRBV11-2 with TRBJ2-1; TRBD2 matches at 15 bases. The CDR3 runs to 18 residues. After removal of 5 bases from V and 6 bases from J, the junction contained 11 bases not matched to a gene. Germline loops: CDR1 SGHAT, CDR2 FQNNGV. The chain's CDR3 is CASSATAGLAGGGNEQFF. For the CDR3, the DNA is TGTGCCAGCAGCGCCACCGCCGGACTAGCGGGAGGGGGCAATGAGCAGTTCTTC.

The rearrangement uses TRBV6-5 and TRBJ2-6; D is uncertain. V was clipped by 2 bases and J by 3 bases, with 8 bases between them. CDR1 and CDR2 from the germline V gene are MNHEY and SVGAGI. The CDR3 is 15 residues long. The DNA for the CDR3 is TGTGCCAGCAGTTACCTAGGGTTTGGGGCCAACGTCCTGACTTTC. Its translation is CASSYLGFGANVLTF.

This clone was found once. The rearrangement uses TRBV7-9 and TRBJ2-1; TRBD2 matches 12 bases. J lost 5 bases, V lost 5 bases, and 4 bases had no gene match. The CDR3 is 15 amino acids. CDR1 is SEHNR, CDR2 FQNEAQ, per germline (reference sequence). CDR3 residues: CASSLRTSGDNEQFF. CDR3 in DNA: TGTGCCAGCAGCCTCAGGACTAGCGGGGACAATGAGCAGTTCTTC. Full variable domain (remainder filled in from reference TRBV7-9 and TRBJ2-1): DTGVSQNPRHKITKRGQNVTFRCDPISEHNRLYWYRQTLGQGPEFLTYFQNEAQLEKSRLLSDRFSAERPKGSFSTLEIQRTEQGDSAMYLCASSLRTSGDNEQFFGPGTRLTVL.

The V call is TRBV5-4, the J call TRBJ1-2; D might be TRBD1 (5 bases). Germline CDR1 is SGHNT and CDR2 is YYREEE (reference sequence). The CDR3 has 14 amino acids. Trimming left V 5 bases short and J 6 bases short, with 17 bases between. DNA of the CDR3: TGTGCCAGCAGACCCGGGACCTCGATCCATGGCTACACCTTC. Translation: CASRPGTSIHGYTF.

This chain joins TRBV5-1 and TRBJ2-3; 9 bases are shared with TRBD1. The CDR3 spans 17 residues. Germline V gives CDR1 SGHRS, CDR2 YFSETQ. Losses at the gene ends were 4 bases for V and 3 bases for J; bases not matched to a gene: 12. CDR3 protein: CASSTQTGTGRTDTQYF. CDR3 nucleotide sequence: TGCGCCAGCAGCACCCAAACCGGGACAGGGAGGACAGATACGCAGTATTTT.

V usage is TRBV29-1 and J usage is TRBJ2-2; a possible D gene is TRBD2 (6 bases). Trimming removed 6 bases at V and 5 bases at J, with 16 bases between. CDR1 is SQVTM and CDR2 is ANQGSEA in the germline V gene. This CDR3 region has 14 residues. CDR3 sequence (DNA): TGCAGCGTCGGCCCAGCGGGCAGAACCGGGGAGCTGTTTTTT. Encoded protein: CSVGPAGRTGELFF.

The chain links TRBV6-1 to TRBJ2-3; a possible D gene is TRBD2 (6 bases). The CDR3 totals 14 residues. V was cut by 1 base and J by 6 bases, with 11 bases left in between. Germline V gene sequence: CDR1 MNHNS, CDR2 SASEGT. This chain's CDR3 is CASSEGVRGDTQYF. DNA for the CDR3: TGTGCCAGCAGTGAAGGGGTACGGGGGGATACGCAGTATTTT.

The V call is TRBV4-2, the J call TRBJ2-5; 11 bases fit TRBD2. The J call is uncertain, as TRBJ2-7 better fits the DNA end. Germline V gene sequence: CDR1 LGHNA, CDR2 YNFKEQ. There are 15 residues in the CDR3. CDR3 region: CASSLGLAGAYEQYF. As DNA, the CDR3 is TGTGCCAGCAGCCTTGGACTAGCGGGTGCCTACGAGCAGTACTTC.

V gene TRBV5-1 combines with J gene TRBJ1-1; D is possibly TRBD1 (5 bases). Per the germline V gene, CDR1 is SGHRS and CDR2 is YFSETQ. The CDR3 runs to 13 residues. Trimming left V 9 bases short and J 0 bases short, with 12 bases between. DNA for the CDR3: TGCGCCACTAGGGACCCCATGAACACTGAAGCTTTCTTT. Translated: CATRDPMNTEAFF.

The chain has TRBV10-3 and TRBJ2-7; 8 nucleotides agree with TRBD2. The trim removed 6 bases at V and 7 bases at J, leaving 14 bases unmatched. The germline V gene has CDR1 ENHRY and CDR2 SYGVKD. CDR3 length: 15 residues. CDR3 sequence (DNA): TGTGCCATCAGCCAACCGGGACTAGGGTCGCGTGAGCAGTACTTC. The encoded protein is CAISQPGLGSREQYF.